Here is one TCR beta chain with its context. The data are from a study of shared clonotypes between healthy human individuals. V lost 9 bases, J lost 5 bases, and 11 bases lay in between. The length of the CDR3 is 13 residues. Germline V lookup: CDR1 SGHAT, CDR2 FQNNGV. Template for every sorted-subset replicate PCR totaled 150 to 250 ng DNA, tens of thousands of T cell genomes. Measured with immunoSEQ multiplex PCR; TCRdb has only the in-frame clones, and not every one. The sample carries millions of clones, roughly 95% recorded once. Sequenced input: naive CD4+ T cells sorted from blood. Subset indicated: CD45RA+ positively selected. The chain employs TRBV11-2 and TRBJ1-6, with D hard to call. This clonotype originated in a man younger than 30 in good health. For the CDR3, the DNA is TGTGCCAGTACACAGCCAGATAATTCACCCCTCCACTTT. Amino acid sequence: CASTQPDNSPLHF.